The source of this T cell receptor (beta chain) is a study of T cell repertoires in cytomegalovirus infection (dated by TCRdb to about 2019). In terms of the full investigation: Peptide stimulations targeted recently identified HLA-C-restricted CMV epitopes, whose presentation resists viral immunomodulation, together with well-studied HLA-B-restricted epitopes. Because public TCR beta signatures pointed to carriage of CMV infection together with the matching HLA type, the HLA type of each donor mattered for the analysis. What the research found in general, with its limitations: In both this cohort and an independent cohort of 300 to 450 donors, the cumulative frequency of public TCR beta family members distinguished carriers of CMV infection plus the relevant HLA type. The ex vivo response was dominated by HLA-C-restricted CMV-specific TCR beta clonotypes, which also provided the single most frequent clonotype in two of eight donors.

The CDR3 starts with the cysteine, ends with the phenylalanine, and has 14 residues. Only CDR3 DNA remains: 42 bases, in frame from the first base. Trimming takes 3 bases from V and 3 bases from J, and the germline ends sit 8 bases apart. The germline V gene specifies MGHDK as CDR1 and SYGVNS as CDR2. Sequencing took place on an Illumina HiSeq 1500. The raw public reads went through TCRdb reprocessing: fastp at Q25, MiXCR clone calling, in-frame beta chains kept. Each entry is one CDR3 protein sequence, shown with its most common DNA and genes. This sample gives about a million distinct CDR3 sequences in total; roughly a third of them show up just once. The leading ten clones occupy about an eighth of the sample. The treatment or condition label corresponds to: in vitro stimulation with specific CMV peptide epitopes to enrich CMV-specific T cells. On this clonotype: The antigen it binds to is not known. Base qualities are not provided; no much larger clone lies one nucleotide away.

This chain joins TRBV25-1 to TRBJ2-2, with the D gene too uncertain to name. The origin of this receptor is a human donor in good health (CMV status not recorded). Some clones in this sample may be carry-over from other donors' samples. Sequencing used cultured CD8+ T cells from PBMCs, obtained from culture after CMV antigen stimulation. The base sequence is TGTGCCAGCAGTGAGTGGGGTCACACCGGGGAGCTGTTTTTT. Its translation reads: CASSEWGHTGELFF.